These 25 T cell receptor beta chains were all obtained from the same sample, sequenced in a study of human T cells and chemical hapten exposure (dated by TCRdb to the early 2020s). The sample's time point label is to be understood as: patch test 3, about 24 weeks after DPC sensitization. Interpreted using the paper, the treatment or condition label stands for: therapeutic diphenylcyclopropenone sensitization with weekly scalp DPC. The library came from RACE. Data came from a NextSeq 500. In-frame beta chains were kept once TCRdb had trimmed the public reads at Q25 with fastp and called clones with MiXCR. Under each unique CDR3 protein, matching rows form one entry showing the most common genes and DNA. In all, the sample holds 50,000 or so distinct CDR3 sequences, and about 10% of those were seen once. About 15% of the sample goes to the ten largest clones. Source: whole blood, taken in connection with sensitization to the hapten diphenylcyclopropenone (DPC). These receptors came from a woman between 40 and 55 years old with alopecia areata. Some clones in this sample may be carry-over from other donors' samples.

This clonotype appeared many times. CDR3 coding DNA: TGCAGTGCTAGCGGGGACTCCTTGAGCTCCTACGAGCAGTACTTC. Translated: CSASGDSLSSYEQYF. The chain has TRBV20-1 and TRBJ2-7, with D possibly matching TRBD2 (6 bases). Germline-derived CDR1 and CDR2 are DFQATT and SNEGSKA (reference sequence). The V end lost 3 bases, the J end lost 0 bases, and 15 bases lay between the germline ends. CDR3 length: 15 amino acids.

V usage is TRBV10-2 and J usage is TRBJ2-1, with 9 bases lining up with TRBD2. The CDR3 runs to 14 residues. The germline V gene encodes CDR1 WSHSY and CDR2 SAAADI. The V segment lost 6 bases and the J segment 6 bases; nucleotides outside the gene matches: 6. The CDR3 DNA follows: TGCGCCAGCAGAGAAGCGGGGGGCCGCAATGAGCAGTTCTTC. It specifies CASREAGGRNEQFF.

This clonotype has more than one count but fewer than ten. This chain uses TRBV12-3 or TRBV12-4 with TRBJ1-2, with unresolved D. Trimming cost V 1 base and J 4 bases, with 10 bases left between them. The CDR3 has 14 amino acids. CDR3 DNA sequence: TGTGCCAGCAGTTTAGGAGGAGAATTCTATGGCTACACCTTC. It specifies CASSLGGEFYGYTF.

By frequency in the sample, this clonotype is medium-sized. The chain employs TRBV2 and TRBJ1-1; D uncertain. The length of the CDR3 is 14 residues. V lost 6 bases, J lost 0 bases, and 11 bases lay in between. Germline V gives CDR1 SNHLY, CDR2 FYNNEI. CDR3 sequence: CASSAGLMNTEAFF. In DNA form, the CDR3 reads TGTGCCAGCAGCGCAGGTTTGATGAACACTGAAGCTTTCTTT.

This clonotype was seen at least ten times. The gene calls are TRBV6-2 or TRBV6-3 and TRBJ1-5, with D unclear. V shed 8 bases and J shed 5 bases, with 10 bases lying between them. The V gene's germline CDR1 is MNHEY and CDR2 SVGEGT. The CDR3 is 12 residues long. CDR3 protein: CASRSQHQPQHF. The CDR3 nucleotides are TGTGCCAGCCGCAGTCAACATCAGCCCCAGCATTTT.

This clonotype was counted many times. The chain links TRBV2 to TRBJ1-1, with D tentatively TRBD1 (5 bases). Germline CDR1 reads SNHLY; CDR2 reads FYNNEI. With 1 base removed from V and 1 base from J, the gap between germline ends came to 10 bases. The CDR3 spans 15 residues. The CDR3 DNA reads as TGTGCCAGCAGTGAAGGGCCGGGGCGGAACACTGAAGCTTTCTTT. Its translation: CASSEGPGRNTEAFF.

The chain links TRBV19 to TRBJ2-5; no clear D gene. Trimming shortened V by 3 bases and J by 5 bases, and 13 bases separated the two germline ends. Looked up from germline, CDR1 is LNHDA and CDR2 is SQIVND (reference sequence). This CDR3 region has 14 residues. The CDR3 nucleotides are TGTGCCAGTAGTATTTTTGGCCCACAGGAGACCCAGTACTTC. It is translated as CASSIFGPQETQYF.

This clonotype was observed a handful of times. The rearrangement joins TRBV20-1 to TRBJ1-1, with 7 bases matching TRBD1. The germline gives CDR1 DFQATT, CDR2 SNEGSKA (reference sequence). The CDR3 is 12 amino acids. Unmatched junction bases numbered 8, after V lost 6 bases and J lost 7 bases. CDR3 nucleotide sequence: TGCAGTGCCAGACAGGGTATCGGTGAAGCTTTCTTT. This sequence encodes CSARQGIGEAFF.

This clonotype was observed a few times. Here the CDR3 reads CASSWTANTEAFF. CDR3 nucleotide sequence: TGTGCCAGCAGTTGGACAGCGAACACTGAAGCTTTCTTT. The chain recombines TRBV9 with TRBJ1-1, with D possibly matching TRBD1 (6 bases). The CDR3 consists of 13 residues. The germline CDR1 and CDR2 sequences are SGDLS and YYNGEE. The V and J ends lost 5 bases and 1 base respectively, with 9 bases between them.

This clonotype was seen ten or more times. The chain carries TRBV6-2 or TRBV6-3 and TRBJ2-5, with 7 nucleotides matching TRBD2. In germline, CDR1 is MNHEY, CDR2 SVGEGT. Germline trimming cut 6 bases from V and 5 bases from J; bases unmatched to any gene: 9. The CDR3 loop spans 14 amino acids. CDR3: CASSRASGHETQYF. The CDR3 DNA is TGTGCCAGCAGCCGCGCTAGCGGCCACGAGACCCAGTACTTC.

This clonotype was observed a few times. The V call is TRBV5-1, the J call TRBJ1-2; TRBD1 might be the D (5 bases). The length of the CDR3 is 14 residues. Trimming cost V 0 bases and J 9 bases, with 15 bases left between them. Looked up from germline, CDR1 is SGHRS and CDR2 is YFSETQ. The CDR3 is CASSLGSGSGSYTF. In DNA, the CDR3 is TGCGCCAGCAGCTTGGGTTCAGGGAGCGGAAGCTACACCTTC.

This clonotype was counted between two and nine times. The chain recombines TRBV10-3 with TRBJ1-1; no reliable D call. This CDR3 is built from 14 residues. Germline CDR1 and CDR2: ENHRY and SYGVKD. Trimming took 3 bases from V and 5 from J, leaving 13 bases between them. CDR3 in amino acids: CAISERSARTEAFF. CDR3 in DNA: TGTGCCATCAGTGAAAGGTCGGCGCGTACTGAAGCTTTCTTT.

This clonotype showed up many times. This sequence joins TRBV4-1 and TRBJ1-2, with 9 positions matching TRBD1. The CDR3 extends over 16 amino acids. Germline trimming cut 1 base from V and 0 bases from J; bases unmatched to any gene: 3. The germline V gene encodes CDR1 MGHRA and CDR2 YSYEKL. CDR3 DNA sequence: TGCGCCAGCAGCCAAGCCGGGACAGGGTCTAACTATGGCTACACCTTC. This gives the protein CASSQAGTGSNYGYTF.

This chain joins TRBV9 and TRBJ2-2; D tentatively reads TRBD1 or TRBD2 (5 bases each). CDR3 length: 15 amino acids. V shed 0 bases and J shed 7 bases, with 13 bases lying between them. Germline-derived CDR1 and CDR2 are SGDLS and YYNGEE. The CDR3 coding sequence is TGTGCCAGCAGCGTAGTGGGGGTATCGAACGGGGAGCTGTTTTTT. Translation gives CASSVVGVSNGELFF.

This clonotype showed up many times. The chain uses TRBV3-1 and TRBJ2-1; the match to TRBD2 covers 11 bases. The CDR3 spans 15 residues. Germline V lookup: CDR1 LGHDT, CDR2 YNNKEL (reference sequence). The junction had 0 bases not matched to a gene; V was cut back by 2 bases and J by 3 bases. The CDR3 region has the DNA TGTGCCAGCAGCCAACTAGCGGGGGGCTACAATGAGCAGTTCTTC. Translating it yields CASSQLAGGYNEQFF.

V usage is TRBV30 and J usage is TRBJ2-7, with 10 bases fitting TRBD1. Per the germline V gene, CDR1 is GTSNPN and CDR2 is SVGIG (reference sequence). The V gene end was trimmed by 4 bases and the J gene end by 0 bases; junction bases not matched to a gene: 6. This CDR3 region has 15 residues. The CDR3 DNA follows: TGTGCCTGGAACCCCGGGACAGGGGTCTCCTACGAGCAGTACTTC. It is translated as CAWNPGTGVSYEQYF.

The rearrangement joins TRBV12-3 or TRBV12-4 to TRBJ1-2, with 8 bases that match TRBD1. V trimming: 6 bases; J trimming: 4 bases; junction bases outside the gene matches: 4. CDR3 size: 13 residues. The CDR3 reads CASSPGQVYGYTF. In DNA form, the CDR3 reads TGTGCCAGCAGCCCGGGACAGGTCTATGGCTACACCTTC.

This clonotype has a handful of counts. The rearrangement joins TRBV6-5 to TRBJ2-7; 11 nucleotides agree with TRBD1. J was trimmed by 4 bases and V by 6 bases; bases with no gene match: 5. The CDR3 sequence is 14 residues long. CDR1 and CDR2 from the germline V gene are MNHEY and SVGAGI. CDR3 region: CASRRGTGGYEQYF. Written as DNA, the CDR3 is TGTGCCAGCAGGAGAGGGACAGGGGGATACGAGCAGTACTTC.

The gene calls are TRBV28 and TRBJ1-2; D call uncertain. The germline V and J ends were trimmed by 8 bases and 5 bases, with 9 bases remaining between them. There are 11 residues in the CDR3. From germline, CDR1 is MDHEN and CDR2 SYDVKM. The CDR3 DNA reads as TGTGCCAGCGGGGATTGGTATGGCTACACCTTC. Translating it yields CASGDWYGYTF.

This clonotype was seen a few times. This chain connects TRBV12-3 or TRBV12-4 to TRBJ1-1, with D uncertain. The germline V and J ends were trimmed by 5 bases and 1 base, with 11 bases remaining between them. The CDR3 consists of 14 residues. The CDR3 DNA sequence: TGTGCCAGCAGTACACCATCACCGAACACTGAAGCTTTCTTT. It translates to CASSTPSPNTEAFF.

This clonotype was seen repeatedly, ten times or more. The CDR3 DNA reads TGTGCCAGCACCCCCCCAGCAGTACCCTATGGCTACACCTTC. It yields the protein CASTPPAVPYGYTF. The chain joins TRBV3-1 to TRBJ1-2, with D uncertain. The CDR3 extends over 14 amino acids. V lost 7 bases and J lost 4, with 16 bases in between. Germline V CDR1 and CDR2: LGHDT, YNNKEL (reference sequence).

This clonotype was seen ten or more times. The gene calls are TRBV7-9 and TRBJ1-1, with D maybe TRBD1 (5 bases). The V end was cut by 1 base, the J end by 0 bases, with 9 bases between. The CDR3 sequence is 15 residues long. Germline-derived CDR1 and CDR2 are SEHNR and FQNEAQ (reference sequence). CDR3 sequence (DNA): TGTGCCAGCAGCTTAGGCGACAGTATGAACACTGAAGCTTTCTTT. Protein product: CASSLGDSMNTEAFF.

The CDR3 loop is CASSDPQGAGDEQYF. CDR3 DNA sequence: TGCGCCAGCAGCGACCCCCAGGGGGCGGGGGACGAGCAGTACTTC. The V call is TRBV5-1, the J call TRBJ2-7, with a possible D match to TRBD1 (8 bases). The CDR3 extends over 15 amino acids. V was shortened by 4 bases and J by 5 bases, with 19 bases between the two germline ends. Germline V gene lookup returns CDR1 SGHRS and CDR2 YFSETQ.

The chain combines TRBV18 with TRBJ1-1, with D possibly being TRBD1 (6 bases). The CDR3 spans 13 residues. CDR1 and CDR2 (germline): KGHSH, LQKENI. The V gene lost 6 bases and the J gene lost 3 bases, with 11 bases spanning the gap. The CDR3 bases are TGTGCCAGCTCCCGGAGGGGGGACACTGAAGCTTTCTTT. It is translated as CASSRRGDTEAFF.

This clonotype was detected ten times or more. The J gene is TRBJ1-2, the V gene TRBV29-1; no reliable D call. Germline CDR1 and CDR2: SQVTM and ANQGSEA. The CDR3 consists of 14 residues. Trimming shortened V by 6 bases and J by 2 bases, and 16 bases separated the two germline ends. Here the CDR3 reads CSVDFITGNYGYTF. The CDR3 DNA sequence: TGCAGCGTAGATTTTATAACGGGAAACTATGGCTACACCTTC.